This T cell receptor (beta chain) was found in a study of blood T cell repertoires in COVID-19. About the research overall: Italy, Spain and the United States were the sources of the convalescent and acute COVID-19 samples. In each case, the material was cDNA or gDNA derived from T cells, B-cell-depleted T cells, or PBMCs.

Grouping used clinical history reported by participants in a survey and questionnaire. The CDR3 is 14 residues long. Germline V gene lookup returns CDR1 MGHRA and CDR2 YSYEKL. The ends lost 2 bases at V and 1 base at J; junction bases unmatched: 1. Per the original methods: Estimated nucleated cell counts came from reference gene primer amplification. Sequencing used immunoSEQ multiplex PCR; TCRdb keeps in-frame clones, though not all of them. Clone size and V and J calls were adopted from that table, with D and trimming inferred from the DNA. The sample has more than 400,000 clones; roughly 91% are singletons.

The sample comprised PBMCs or T cells enriched from blood (not recorded which). This clonotype was obtained from a man younger than 35 who had recovered from COVID-19. V and J are TRBV4-1 and TRBJ1-1; TRBD1 agrees at 7 bases. CDR3 sequence: CASSQRGQNTEAFF. CDR3 DNA: TGCGCCAGCAGCCAAAGGGGGCAGAACACTGAAGCTTTCTTT.